This TCR beta chain appears in the sequencing data of a study of vaccination and CD4 T cells after COVID-19. Described treatment: approximately nine-day PBMC culture with coronavirus spike peptide pools or control peptides (ViraFEST assay). General observations from the study: Nearly all convalescent vaccine-specific clones, 304 of 307, recognized only SARS-CoV-2 spike.

CDR1 KGHDR and CDR2 SFDVKD come from the germline V gene. V was clipped by 4 bases and J by 2 bases, with 17 bases between them. The length of the CDR3 is 16 residues. CD4+ T cells that had been cultured provided DNA sequenced with the Oncomine TCR Beta short-read assay. TCRdb reanalysed the PCR reads using MiXCR and keeps one entry per CDR3 protein. This sample has about 20,000 distinct CDR3 sequences, with about 52% found just once. Regarding this clonotype: Its specificity is not known.

This sequence joins TRBV24-1 and TRBJ2-7, with D possibly called TRBD1 or TRBD2 (5 bases each). Sequenced sample: CD4+ T cells from blood, cultured in vitro. The receptor was derived from a human donor who had recovered from COVID-19. CDR3 nucleotide sequence: TGTGCCACCAGTGACTCATGGGACGAGCACCCCTACGAGCAGTACTTC. It encodes CATSDSWDEHPYEQYF.